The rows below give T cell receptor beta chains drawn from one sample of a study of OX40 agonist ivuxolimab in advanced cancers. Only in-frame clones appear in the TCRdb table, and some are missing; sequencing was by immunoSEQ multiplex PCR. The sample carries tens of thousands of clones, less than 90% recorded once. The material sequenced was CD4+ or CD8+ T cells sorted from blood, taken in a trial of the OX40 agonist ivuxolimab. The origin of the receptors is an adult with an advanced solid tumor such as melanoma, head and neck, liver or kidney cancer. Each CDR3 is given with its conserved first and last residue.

CDR3 protein: CASLTSGSTDTQYF
J gene: TRBJ2-3
V gene: TRBV6-1

CDR3 protein: CASSQERWNTEAFF
J gene: TRBJ1-1
V gene: TRBV23-1

CDR3 protein: CASSLRSGQHNEQFF
J gene: TRBJ2-1
V gene: TRBV7-2

CDR3 protein: CSARGSYNEQFF
J gene: TRBJ2-1
V gene: TRBV29-1

CDR3 protein: CATSRAEGGGLNTEAFF
J gene: TRBJ1-1
V gene: TRBV15

CDR3 protein: CATGTGGDEQYF
J gene: TRBJ2-7
V gene: TRBV10-3

CDR3 protein: CASSLGVVKSSGNTIYF
J gene: TRBJ1-3
V gene: TRBV5-4

CDR3 protein: CASRYSVGVNNEQFF
J gene: TRBJ2-1
V gene: TRBV5-1

CDR3 protein: CASSRGLAGETYNEQFF
J gene: TRBJ2-1
V gene: TRBV5-4

CDR3 protein: CASSPGTSGGYEQYF
J gene: TRBJ2-7
V gene: TRBV5-1

CDR3 protein: CASSNRLAGGNYNEQFF
J gene: TRBJ2-1
V gene: TRBV2

CDR3 protein: CASTRTPTYEQYF
J gene: TRBJ2-7
V gene: TRBV28

CDR3 protein: CAISPDRGEKLFF
J gene: TRBJ1-4
V gene: TRBV10-3

CDR3 protein: CASSLLGTGSVYEQYF
J gene: TRBJ2-7
V gene: TRBV11-2